This TCR beta chain was recorded in a study of OX40 agonist ivuxolimab in advanced cancers. The CDR3 covers 13 residues. Germline lookup yields CDR1 LNHDA and CDR2 SQIVND (reference sequence). J gave up 5 bases and V 10 bases, and 6 bases lay outside the gene matches. Here immunoSEQ multiplex PCR was the method, and the copy in TCRdb shows in-frame clones only, minus some. The sample yields about 55,000 clones, 77% seen once. The V gene is TRBV19, the J gene TRBJ2-5, with 11 nucleotides matching TRBD1. This TCR came from an adult with an advanced solid tumor such as melanoma, head and neck, liver or kidney cancer. The sequencing here drew on CD4+ or CD8+ T cells sorted from blood, taken in a trial of the OX40 agonist ivuxolimab. This CDR3 is CAIGDRGFETQYF. Written as DNA, the CDR3 is TGTGCCATCGGGGACAGGGGGTTCGAGACCCAGTACTTC.